This TCR beta chain was found in a study of blood T cell repertoires in COVID-19. Turning to the study itself: The origin of the acute and convalescent COVID-19 samples was the United States, Italy and Spain. PBMCs, B-cell-depleted T cells, or T cells were the source of the cDNA or gDNA that made up the material.

In the original workflow: The assay estimated nucleated cells by amplifying reference gene primers. The data were produced by immunoSEQ multiplex PCR, yet TCRdb's version contains in-frame clones alone and is incomplete. V and J calls and clone size come straight from that table; D and trimming were deduced from the DNA. The data contain just over 150,000 clones, about 85% of them seen just once; the ten biggest clones take up 3% to 3.5%. The V gene end was trimmed by 1 base and the J gene end by 4 bases; junction bases not matched to a gene: 3. The length of the CDR3 is 14 residues. The germline V gene encodes CDR1 SGHDT and CDR2 YYEEEE.

The chain joins TRBV5-6 to TRBJ1-1; 8 bases fit TRBD1. The clonotype originates from a human donor with acute or convalescent COVID-19. The donor label of this sample is uncertain. Sequencing used peripheral blood. The CDR3 region has the DNA TGTGCCAGCAGCTTGCCCGACAGGGGCACTGAAGCTTTCTTT. It translates to CASSLPDRGTEAFF. The variable domain in full, with the rest retrieved from reference TRBV5-6 and TRBJ1-1, is DAGVTQSPTHLIKTRGQQVTLRCSPKSGHDTVSWYQQALGQGPQFIFQYYEEEERQRGNFPDRFSGHQFPNYSSELNVNALLLGDSALYLCASSLPDRGTEAFFGQGTRLTVV.